This TCR beta chain was identified during a study of blood T cell repertoires in COVID-19. The overall study: COVID-19 samples collected from the United States, Italy and Spain covered acute and convalescent phases. Sample material is recorded as cDNA or gDNA derived from T cells, B-cell-depleted T cells, or PBMCs.

Seattle patients were enrolled while actively infected and followed longitudinally. Per the original data handling: Estimation of nucleated cell counts was performed using reference gene primer amplification. Clones were read by immunoSEQ multiplex PCR, and TCRdb kept only the in-frame ones, dropping some. The V and J calls and clone size are taken from that table; D and trimming were inferred from the DNA. The sample lists approximately 180,000 clones; about 83% were seen once. Germline CDR1 LNHNV, CDR2 YYDKDF (reference sequence). V gave up 0 bases and J gave up 7 bases, with 18 bases separating them. The CDR3 totals 16 residues.

The sequencing sample was made of peripheral blood. V is TRBV15 and J is TRBJ1-2, with D possibly matching TRBD1 (6 bases). The clonotype originates from a woman in her seventies with COVID-19, enrolled during active disease. CDR3 in amino acids: CATSRDLSSTGSGYTF. The DNA of the CDR3 is TGTGCCACCAGCAGAGATCTGTCTTCGACAGGTAGTGGCTACACCTTC.